The 3 T cell receptor beta chains in this list originate from one sample, sequenced in a study of blood T cell repertoires in COVID-19 (dated by TCRdb to 2019 to 2021). Library generation was performed with the immunoSEQ multiplex PCR assay. In its TCRdb copy, this immuneACCESS table keeps in-frame sequences only and misses some clones. Where compared with another copy, unresolved V genes explain less than half of these, and the others have no known cause. This sample comprises roughly 200,000 clones, 80% to 90% of them detected only once. The ten largest clones represent 8% to 11% of the sample. The source material was peripheral blood. These receptors came from a woman older than 75 with COVID-19, enrolled during active disease.

The sample holds one count of this clone. This chain joins TRBV5-6 and TRBJ2-5; 8 bases agree with TRBD2. Germline CDR1 is SGHDT and CDR2 is YYEEEE. This CDR3 has 15 amino acids. J was trimmed by 0 bases and V by 1 base; bases with no gene match: 2. In DNA form, the CDR3 reads TGTGCCAGCAGCTTGACTAGCGGACACCAAGAGACCCAGTACTTC. As protein: CASSLTSGHQETQYF.

The chain combines TRBV7-2 with TRBJ1-1; D gene uncertain. Trimming shortened V by 2 bases and J by 0 bases, and 7 bases separated the two germline ends. Germline CDR1 and CDR2: SGHTA and FQGNSA. This CDR3 has 14 amino acids. The DNA of the CDR3 is TGTGCCAGCAGCTTACCTCACATGAACACTGAAGCTTTCTTT. It encodes CASSLPHMNTEAFF.

The rearrangement links TRBV19 to TRBJ1-2; D gene ambiguous. Germline V gives CDR1 LNHDA, CDR2 SQIVND (reference sequence). V shed 3 bases and J shed 6 bases, with 14 bases lying between them. The CDR3 runs 14 residues. CDR3 in amino acids: CASSIRRNQDGYTF. In DNA form, the CDR3 reads TGTGCCAGTAGTATCAGAAGAAACCAAGATGGCTACACCTTC.